This TCR beta chain was profiled in a study of cytomegalovirus exposure and HLA in healthy donors. Study-level information: Most genotyped donors, around four fifths of about 430, had Caucasian-associated genetic ancestry.

PCR used 60 Vbeta primers and 13 Jbeta primers. Measured with immunoSEQ multiplex PCR; TCRdb has only the in-frame clones, and not every one. The sample's table shows about 170,000 clones. Sequenced input: PBMCs. The TCR originated in a woman aged 60 to 75 in good health and CMV-seronegative.

CDR3 bases: TGTGCCAGCAGCTTAGGGAACAGGGGACGCGCAGATACGCAGTATTTT. This sequence encodes CASSLGNRGRADTQYF. The chain joins TRBV7-2 to TRBJ2-3; 7 nucleotides align to TRBD1. The germline CDR1 and CDR2 sequences are SGHTA and FQGNSA. The CDR3 is made up of 16 amino acids. V lost 1 base, J lost 4 bases, and 8 bases stayed unmatched.